This T cell receptor beta chain is from a study of T cells expressing NK-cell markers. TCRdb reanalyzed the 5' RACE reads, giving one entry per CDR3 protein sequence and no DNA. The data show hundreds of thousands of distinct CDR3 sequences, and the top ten clones hold 3% to 4.5%. The CDR3 extends over 13 amino acids. Germline V lookup: CDR1 LGHNA, CDR2 YSLEER. The chain links TRBV4-3 to TRBJ2-1; TCRdb's D call of TRBD1 is untestable without DNA. The clonotype comes from a man aged 18 to 35 in good health. The sequenced material came from blood T cells: a sorted CD56 or NKG2C T cell subset, CD4+ or CD8+ T cells, or bulk PBMC T cells (not recorded which). CDR3 region: CASSQRWGDEQFF.